A selection of T cell receptor beta chains follows, all from one sample in a study of STAT5B mutations in CD4+ large granular lymphocyte leukemia. The table came from immunoSEQ multiplex PCR; TCRdb's copy has only in-frame clones and leaves some out. The sample has under 55,000 clones, 80% to 90% seen once. Specimen: CD4+ T cells from blood buffy coats. The receptor source for this set is a human donor in good health. CDR3s include the opening cysteine and the closing phenylalanine or tryptophan. A D gene is named only where the DNA matches it firmly. The size field is filled for only some rows; it gives once, few, many or a size class.

v_call	clone_size	d_call	j_call	cdr3_nt	cdr3_aa
TRBV9	NA	TRBD2	TRBJ2-1	TGTGCCAGCAGCTATAGCGGGAGTGTGGCAAATGAGCAGTTCTTC	CASSYSGSVANEQFF
TRBV4-1	once	NA	TRBJ1-3	TGCGCCAGCAGCCAAGAGTCTTCCAGGGCCCGCCTCGTCTCTGGAAACACCATATATTTT	CASSQESSRARLVSGNTIYF
TRBV18	NA	NA	TRBJ1-1	TGTGCCAGCTCACTACCAGGAACGGGGGCGAACACTGAAGCTTTCTTT	CASSLPGTGANTEAFF
TRBV19	NA	NA	TRBJ2-3	TGTGCCAGTAGTGGGCGGGACACAGATACGCAGTATTTT	CASSGRDTDTQYF
TRBV9	NA	NA	TRBJ1-3	TGTGCCAGCAGCGTAGAGAAATTCACCTCTGGAAACACCATATATTTT	CASSVEKFTSGNTIYF
TRBV15	NA	NA	TRBJ2-1	TGTGCCACCAGCAGAGGTAGTAGCGGCCTCTATGGGCAGTTCTTC	CATSRGSSGLYGQFF
TRBV6-1	NA	NA	TRBJ1-2	TGTGCCAGCAGTCTCGAACGACAGGGCTACACCTTC	CASSLERQGYTF
TRBV5-3	NA	TRBD2	TRBJ2-3	TGTGCCAGAGGAGCGGGGGGGGTCACAGATACGCAGTATTTT	CARGAGGVTDTQYF
TRBV28	NA	TRBD2	TRBJ2-1	TGTGCCAGCAGGTCTACTAGCGGGAGCTCCTACAATGAGCAGTTCTTC	CASRSTSGSSYNEQFF
TRBV19	NA	NA	TRBJ1-5	TGTGCCAGTAGTATAAGCGGCAGGGACAATCAGCCCCAGCATTTT	CASSISGRDNQPQHF
TRBV7-2	NA	TRBD2	TRBJ2-1	TGTGCCAGCAGCCATCTAGCGGGAGTATTGAATGAGCAGTTCTTC	CASSHLAGVLNEQFF
TRBV5-6	NA	NA	TRBJ2-3	TGTGCCAGCAGCGGGGGGGCGGGACGCCCAGATACGCAGTATTTT	CASSGGAGRPDTQYF
TRBV5-1	few	NA	TRBJ1-2	TGCGCCAGCAGCTTGGATGAGGGTGCCTATGGCTACACCTTC	CASSLDEGAYGYTF
TRBV28	NA	NA	TRBJ1-5	TGTGCCACCAAGGGAACAGGTTCCCTTAGCAATCAGCCCCAGCATTTT	CATKGTGSLSNQPQHF
TRBV9	NA	NA	TRBJ2-1	TGTGCCAGCAGCGTAGCAGGTCGGCCCACGGGCAATGAGCAGTTCTTC	CASSVAGRPTGNEQFF
TRBV2	few	NA	TRBJ1-1	TGTGCCAGCAGGGAGGGGGGAGAGGGGACTGAAGCTTTCTTT	CASREGGEGTEAFF
TRBV30	NA	TRBD2	TRBJ2-5	TGTGCCTGGAGTGTGGCGGGAGTTTACCAAGAGACCCAGTACTTC	CAWSVAGVYQETQYF
TRBV10-3	NA	NA	TRBJ2-6	TGTGCCATCAGTGAGTGGGCTGGCTCTGGGGCCAACGTCCTGACTTTC	CAISEWAGSGANVLTF
TRBV7-9	few	NA	TRBJ1-1	TGTGCCAGCAGCTACTCAGGGACGGTGAACACTGAAGCTTTCTTT	CASSYSGTVNTEAFF
TRBV2	NA	NA	TRBJ2-6	TGTGCCAGCAGTATGAATGGCGAGTCTGGGGCCAACGTCCTGACTTTC	CASSMNGESGANVLTF
TRBV7-9	NA	NA	TRBJ2-3	TGTGCCAGCAGCTTGTTCGCGACTAGCACAGATACGCAGTATTTT	CASSLFATSTDTQYF
TRBV9	NA	TRBD2	TRBJ2-3	TGTGCCAGCAGCGGACTAGCGGGATCGGATACGCAGTATTTT	CASSGLAGSDTQYF
TRBV9	NA	NA	TRBJ2-7	TGTGCCAGCAGCGTAGTTACAGGGATATACGAGCAGTACTTC	CASSVVTGIYEQYF
TRBV15	NA	TRBD1	TRBJ1-1	TGTGCCACCAGCAGAGTTGGGACAGAGCCTGAAGCTTTCTTT	CATSRVGTEPEAFF
TRBV11-2	NA	NA	TRBJ2-1	TGTGCCAGCAGCTTCCGGTACAATGAGCAGTTCTTC	CASSFRYNEQFF
TRBV29-1	NA	TRBD1	TRBJ1-1	TGCAGCGTGAGTCAGGGGGCCTCTGAAGCTTTCTTT	CSVSQGASEAFF
TRBV25-1	NA	NA	TRBJ2-5	TGTGCCAGCATTCCAGGGATTCCGGCAAACCAAGAGACCCAGTACTTC	CASIPGIPANQETQYF
TRBV7-2	NA	TRBD1	TRBJ2-4	TGTGCCAGCAGTTCCAACTCGGGACAGGGGTATAACATTCAGTACTTC	CASSSNSGQGYNIQYF
TRBV7-9	NA	TRBD2	TRBJ2-3	TGTGCCAGCAGCTTAAAGGGGATGAGCGGGAGGGCCGTGGATACGCAGTATTTT	CASSLKGMSGRAVDTQYF
TRBV2	NA	TRBD2	TRBJ2-5	TGTGCCAGCATCCGGGGGCTAGCGGGCCAAGAGACCCAGTACTTC	CASIRGLAGQETQYF
TRBV6-5	NA	NA	TRBJ1-2	TGTGCCAGCAGCCGGGGATCATATGGCTACACCTTC	CASSRGSYGYTF
TRBV10-3	once	NA	TRBJ1-5	TGTGCCATCAGTGGGCCGGACCAGCCCCAGCATTTT	CAISGPDQPQHF
TRBV5-1	NA	TRBD2	TRBJ2-5	TGCGCCAGCAGCCGAACTCCCCCTAGCGGGAGCGAAGAGACCCAGTACTTC	CASSRTPPSGSEETQYF
TRBV5-1	NA	TRBD2	TRBJ2-5	TGCGCCAGCACTCATGGGCGGGAGAGGCGGAAGACCCAGTACTTC	CASTHGRERRKTQYF
TRBV4-1	NA	NA	TRBJ1-3	TGCGCCAGCAGCCGGGGGGGGCTGACCCTGCGAGGAAACACCATATATTTT	CASSRGGLTLRGNTIYF
TRBV6-6	NA	NA	TRBJ1-1	TGTGCCAGCAGTCGGGGGGGGGCGAGTAACACTGAAGCTTTCTTT	CASSRGGASNTEAFF
TRBV9	NA	NA	TRBJ2-7	TGTGCCAGCAGCGTCGGTACTTGGGACTACGAGCAGTACTTC	CASSVGTWDYEQYF
TRBV7-3	NA	NA	TRBJ2-1	TGTGCCAGCAGCTTAGGGTCTAGCCTTAATGATGAGCAGTTCTTC	CASSLGSSLNDEQFF
TRBV7-8	few	NA	TRBJ1-1	TGTGCCAGCAGGTTAGACTCTAACACTGAAGCTTTCTTT	CASRLDSNTEAFF